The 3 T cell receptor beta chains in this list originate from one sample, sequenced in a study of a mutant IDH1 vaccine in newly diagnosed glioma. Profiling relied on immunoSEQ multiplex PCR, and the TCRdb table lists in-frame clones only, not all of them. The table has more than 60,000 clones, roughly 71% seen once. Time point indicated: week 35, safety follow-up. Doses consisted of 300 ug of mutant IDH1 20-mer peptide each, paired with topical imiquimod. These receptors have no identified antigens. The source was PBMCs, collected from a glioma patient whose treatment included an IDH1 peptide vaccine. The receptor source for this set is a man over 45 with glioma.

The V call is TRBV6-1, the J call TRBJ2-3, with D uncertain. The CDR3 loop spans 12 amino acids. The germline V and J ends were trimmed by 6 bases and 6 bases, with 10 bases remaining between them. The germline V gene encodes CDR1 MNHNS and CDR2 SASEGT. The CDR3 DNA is TGTGCCAGCAGGGCCAGCTCGGATACGCAGTATTTT. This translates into CASRASSDTQYF.

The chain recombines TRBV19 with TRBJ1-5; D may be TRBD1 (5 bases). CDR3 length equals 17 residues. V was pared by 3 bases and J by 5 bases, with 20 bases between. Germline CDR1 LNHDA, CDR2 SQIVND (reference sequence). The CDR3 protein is CASSIHERGSRDQPQHF. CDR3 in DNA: TGTGCCAGTAGTATTCACGAGCGGGGTAGCAGGGATCAGCCCCAGCATTTT.

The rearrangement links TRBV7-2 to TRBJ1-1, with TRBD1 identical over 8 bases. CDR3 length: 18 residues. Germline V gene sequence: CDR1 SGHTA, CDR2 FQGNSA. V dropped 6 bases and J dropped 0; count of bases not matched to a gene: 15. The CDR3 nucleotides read TGTGCCAGCAGTCCCTCGAAGGGGACAGGCCAATTGAACACTGAAGCTTTCTTT. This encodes CASSPSKGTGQLNTEAFF.